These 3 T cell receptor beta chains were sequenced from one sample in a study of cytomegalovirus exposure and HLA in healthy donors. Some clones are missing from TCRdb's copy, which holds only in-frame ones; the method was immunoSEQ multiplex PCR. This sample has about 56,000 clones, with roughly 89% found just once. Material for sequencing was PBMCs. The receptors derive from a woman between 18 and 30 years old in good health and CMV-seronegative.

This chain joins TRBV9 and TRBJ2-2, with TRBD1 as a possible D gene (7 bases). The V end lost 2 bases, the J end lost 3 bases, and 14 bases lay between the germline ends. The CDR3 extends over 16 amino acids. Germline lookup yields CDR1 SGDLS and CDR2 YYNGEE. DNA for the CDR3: TGTGCCAGCAGCGTGGGGCAGGGGGAGGACACCGGGGAGCTGTTTTTT. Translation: CASSVGQGEDTGELFF. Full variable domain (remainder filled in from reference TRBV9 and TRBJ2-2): DSGVTQTPKHLITATGQRVTLRCSPRSGDLSVYWYQQSLDQGLQFLIQYYNGEERAKGNILERFSAQQFPDLHSELNLSSLELGDSALYFCASSVGQGEDTGELFFGEGSRLTVL.

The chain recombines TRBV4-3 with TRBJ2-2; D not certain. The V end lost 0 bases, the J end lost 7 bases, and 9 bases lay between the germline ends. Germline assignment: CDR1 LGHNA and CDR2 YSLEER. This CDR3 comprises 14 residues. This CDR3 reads CASSQDLFSGELFF. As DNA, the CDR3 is TGCGCCAGCAGCCAAGATCTTTTTAGCGGGGAGCTGTTTTTT.

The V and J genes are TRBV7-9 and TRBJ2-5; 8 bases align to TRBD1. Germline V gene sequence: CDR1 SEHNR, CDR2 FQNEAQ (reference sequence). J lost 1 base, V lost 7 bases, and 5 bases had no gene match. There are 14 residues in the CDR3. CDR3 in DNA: TGTGCCAGCACTCCCGGGACAGGCCAAGAGACCCAGTACTTC. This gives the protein CASTPGTGQETQYF.